Each of the 20 T cell receptor beta chains below was sequenced from the same sample in a study of cytomegalovirus exposure and HLA in healthy donors. 60 Vbeta and 13 Jbeta primers were used in PCR. The assay was immunoSEQ multiplex PCR, and TCRdb's table has in-frame clones only and misses some. The data hold about 120,000 clones, with over 8.5% observed a single time. The sample consisted of PBMCs. These receptors all stem from a woman aged 40-49 years in good health and CMV-seropositive.

This clone has a handful of counts. The J gene is TRBJ2-5, the V gene TRBV4-1; 9 bases are shared with TRBD2. The CDR3 length is 16 residues. The trim removed 7 bases at V and 1 base at J, leaving 10 bases unmatched. The germline V gene has CDR1 MGHRA and CDR2 YSYEKL. CDR3 region: CASTSGLAGIQETQYF. The CDR3 bases are TGCGCCAGCACGAGCGGGCTAGCGGGAATCCAAGAGACCCAGTACTTC.

This clone came up a few times. The chain is built from TRBV5-1 and TRBJ2-1; D may be TRBD2 (6 bases). V was clipped by 4 bases and J by 9 bases, with 14 bases between them. The CDR3 is made up of 13 amino acids. Germline CDR1 and CDR2: SGHRS and YFSETQ. This CDR3 is CASSPRDFSEQFF. The CDR3 region has the DNA TGCGCCAGCAGCCCCCGGGACTTTAGTGAGCAGTTCTTC.

The chain links TRBV6-1 to TRBJ2-7; the match to TRBD1 covers 7 bases. Germline V gene data show CDR1 as MNHNS and CDR2 as SASEGT. The CDR3 runs to 14 residues. V gave up 8 bases and J gave up 5 bases; unmatched junction bases: 12. CDR3 protein: CASLRGGSANEQYF. The CDR3 nucleotides are TGTGCCAGCCTGAGAGGGGGCTCGGCCAACGAGCAGTACTTC.

This clone was counted a few times. The genes are TRBV19 and TRBJ1-5; 11 nucleotides match TRBD1. After removal of 5 bases from V and 5 bases from J, the junction contained 5 bases not matched to a gene. This CDR3 has 15 amino acids. Germline values: CDR1 LNHDA, CDR2 SQIVND (reference sequence). The DNA for the CDR3 is TGTGCCAGTAGTCCCCGGGGACAGGGGGATCAGCCCCAGCATTTT. It yields the protein CASSPRGQGDQPQHF.

The chain links TRBV5-1 to TRBJ1-4; the match to TRBD1 covers 8 bases. This CDR3 spans 14 amino acids. Germline CDR1 SGHRS, CDR2 YFSETQ. J was trimmed by 7 bases and V by 0 bases; bases with no gene match: 2. This CDR3 is CASSLEGQAEKLFF. The CDR3 DNA reads TGCGCCAGCAGCTTGGAGGGACAGGCTGAAAAACTGTTTTTT.

This clone has just a few counts. V and J are TRBV7-3 and TRBJ2-3, with a tentative D call TRBD2 (6 bases). V was trimmed by 5 bases and J by 0 bases, leaving 24 bases between them. The CDR3 consists of 19 residues. Germline CDR1 is SGHTA and CDR2 is FQGTGA. The CDR3 DNA reads TGTGCCAGCAGCCCGGTAACGCCGGGACTCAAGGTTAGCACAGATACGCAGTATTTT. Its protein is CASSPVTPGLKVSTDTQYF.

This clone was found a few times. CDR3 residues: CAWSAGTLSGELFF. The CDR3 nucleotides are TGTGCCTGGAGTGCCGGGACATTGAGCGGGGAGCTGTTTTTT. The J gene is TRBJ2-2, the V gene TRBV30, with D possibly TRBD1 on 6 matching bases. V lost 1 base and J 7 bases, leaving 13 bases between the germline ends. Germline values: CDR1 GTSNPN, CDR2 SVGIG (reference sequence). This CDR3 is built from 14 residues. Filled out from reference TRBV30 and TRBJ2-2, the complete variable domain reads SQTIHQWPATLVQPVGSPLSLECTVEGTSNPNLYWYRQAAGRGLQLLFYSVGIGQISSEVPQNLSASRPQDRQFILSSKKLLLSDSGFYLCAWSAGTLSGELFFGEGSRLTVL.

This clone occurred a few times. V usage is TRBV19 and J usage is TRBJ2-5, with 8 bases aligning to TRBD2. V was pared by 7 bases and J by 7 bases, with 11 bases of the junction left unmatched. The CDR3 is made up of 14 amino acids. The V gene's germline CDR1 is LNHDA and CDR2 SQIVND (reference sequence). CDR3 amino acids: CASNTGTSVGTQYF. Written as DNA, the CDR3 is TGTGCCAGTAACACCGGGACTAGTGTAGGGACCCAGTACTTC. Full variable domain (remainder filled in from reference TRBV19 and TRBJ2-5): DGGITQSPKYLFRKEGQNVTLSCEQNLNHDAMYWYRQDPGQGLRLIYYSQIVNDFQKGDIAEGYSVSREKKESFPLTVTSAQKNPTAFYLCASNTGTSVGTQYFGPGTRLLVL.

This clone has a handful of counts. The chain recombines TRBV5-1 with TRBJ2-1; 11 bases line up with TRBD2. Germline V gives CDR1 SGHRS, CDR2 YFSETQ. V was pared by 1 base and J by 3 bases, with 9 bases of the junction left unmatched. The CDR3 is 18 residues long. CDR3 bases: TGCGCCAGCAGCTTGCAGATGACTAGCGGGGCCTACTACAATGAGCAGTTCTTC. It yields the protein CASSLQMTSGAYYNEQFF.

This clone showed up just a few times. The genes are TRBV15 and TRBJ1-2, with 10 bases aligning to TRBD1. Per germline, CDR1 LNHNV and CDR2 YYDKDF (reference sequence). The V gene end was trimmed by 2 bases and the J gene end by 5 bases; junction bases not matched to a gene: 2. This CDR3 comprises 14 residues. CDR3 sequence: CATSRPGQGYGYTF. CDR3 bases: TGTGCCACCAGCAGACCGGGACAGGGGTATGGCTACACCTTC.

This clone was picked up a small number of times. The chain joins TRBV6-5 to TRBJ1-1; 7 positions match TRBD1. V was pared by 6 bases and J by 5 bases, with 9 bases of the junction left unmatched. In germline, CDR1 is MNHEY, CDR2 SVGAGI. The CDR3 runs to 14 residues. The chain's CDR3 is CASRHRGRVTEAFF. The DNA of the CDR3 is TGTGCCAGCAGACACAGGGGACGGGTGACTGAAGCTTTCTTT.

This clone appeared a few times. The rearrangement links TRBV5-1 to TRBJ1-2; 8 positions match TRBD1. Germline V gene data show CDR1 as SGHRS and CDR2 as YFSETQ. This CDR3 contains 14 residues. The ends lost 0 bases at V and 7 bases at J; junction bases unmatched: 5. The CDR3 here is CASSLGQGIGGYTF. CDR3 nucleotides: TGCGCCAGCAGCTTGGGACAGGGGATCGGTGGCTACACCTTC.

The genes are TRBV5-1 and TRBJ2-2; D possibly corresponds to TRBD2 (7 bases). CDR3 length: 16 amino acids. Trimming pared 0 bases from V and 5 bases from J, leaving 14 bases between. Germline CDR1 and CDR2: SGHRS and YFSETQ. The CDR3 DNA follows: TGCGCCAGCAGCTTGGAAGGCAGGGGAGGGACCGGGGAGCTGTTTTTT. It translates to CASSLEGRGGTGELFF.

In its sample, this clone was seen a few times. J is TRBJ1-1 and V is TRBV7-8, with TRBD1 matching 11 bases. The germline V gene encodes CDR1 SGHVS and CDR2 FQNEAQ. Unmatched junction bases numbered 6, after V lost 1 base and J lost 5 bases. There are 16 residues in the CDR3. Written as DNA, the CDR3 is TGTGCCAGCAGCTTAGAGAGAGGGACAGGGGGGACTGAAGCTTTCTTT. Its protein product is CASSLERGTGGTEAFF.

This clone was seen a few times. J is TRBJ2-3 and V is TRBV9, with 10 bases that match TRBD2. The germline CDR1 and CDR2 sequences are SGDLS and YYNGEE. The CDR3 sequence is 15 residues long. V lost 0 bases to trimming and J lost 6 bases; unmatched junction nucleotides: 4. Here the CDR3 reads CASSVDQRGGDTQYF. The CDR3 DNA is TGTGCCAGCAGCGTAGATCAGCGGGGGGGCGATACGCAGTATTTT.

The chain carries TRBV2 and TRBJ1-4; D perhaps matches TRBD1 (6 bases). The CDR3 runs to 14 residues. The V gene lost 1 base and the J gene lost 3 bases, with 6 bases spanning the gap. Germline V CDR1 and CDR2: SNHLY, FYNNEI. This chain's CDR3 is CASSEEGANEKLFF. As DNA, the CDR3 is TGTGCCAGCAGTGAAGAGGGGGCTAATGAAAAACTGTTTTTT.

The chain employs TRBV7-8 and TRBJ1-2; D might be TRBD1 (5 bases). This CDR3 spans 14 amino acids. Germline CDR1 is SGHVS and CDR2 is FQNEAQ. Trimming left V 3 bases short and J 2 bases short, with 10 bases between. CDR3: CASSLSGGNYGYTF. The CDR3 coding sequence is TGTGCCAGCAGCTTGAGTGGGGGGAACTATGGCTACACCTTC.

Of note for this clone: The sample has other DNA sequences that encode this CDR3 too. This rearrangement joins TRBV11-2 to TRBJ1-2, with a tentative D call TRBD1 (5 bases). The V gene lost 2 bases and the J gene lost 5 bases, with 9 bases spanning the gap. The CDR3 runs 13 residues. Per the germline V gene, CDR1 is SGHAT and CDR2 is FQNNGV. The CDR3 is CASSLIKGYGYTF. The CDR3 nucleotides read TGTGCCAGCAGCTTAATAAAGGGGTATGGCTACACCTTC.

This clone was detected a few times. This chain links TRBV5-4 with TRBJ2-1; possibly TRBD2 for D (6 bases). The germline CDR1 and CDR2 sequences are SGHNT and YYREEE (reference sequence). The CDR3 spans 16 residues. V lost 0 bases, J lost 4 bases, and 14 bases lay in between. DNA for the CDR3: TGTGCCAGCAGCTTGGGACTGGGGACTCCTTACAATGAGCAGTTCTTC. Its protein product is CASSLGLGTPYNEQFF. The full variable domain, in which reference TRBV5-4 and TRBJ2-1 provide the parts outside the CDR3, is ETGVTQSPTHLIKTRGQQVTLRCSSQSGHNTVSWYQQALGQGPQFIFQYYREEENGRGNFPPRFSGLQFPNYSSELNVNALELDDSALYLCASSLGLGTPYNEQFFGPGTRLTVL.

This clone appeared a few times. The chain is built from TRBV7-8 and TRBJ1-4, with D tentatively TRBD1 (6 bases). The germline gives CDR1 SGHVS, CDR2 FQNEAQ. The ends were cut back, 2 bases at V and 7 bases at J, with 11 bases in the middle. The CDR3 consists of 14 residues. The CDR3 region is CASSLLDSGEKLFF. In DNA form, the CDR3 reads TGTGCCAGCAGCTTACTGGACAGTGGTGAAAAACTGTTTTTT.